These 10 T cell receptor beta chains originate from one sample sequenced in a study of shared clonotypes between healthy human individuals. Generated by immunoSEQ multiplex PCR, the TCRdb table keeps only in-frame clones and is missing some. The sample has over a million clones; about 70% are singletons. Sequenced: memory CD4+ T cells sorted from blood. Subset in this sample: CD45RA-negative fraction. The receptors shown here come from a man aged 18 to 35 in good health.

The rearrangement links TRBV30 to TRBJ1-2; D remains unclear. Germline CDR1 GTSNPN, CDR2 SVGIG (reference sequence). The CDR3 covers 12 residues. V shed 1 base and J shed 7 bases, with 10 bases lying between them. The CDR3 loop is CAWSGGSRGYTF. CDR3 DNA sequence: TGTGCCTGGAGTGGTGGTTCGCGTGGCTACACCTTC.

The CDR3, as DNA: TGTGCCAGCAGTCCCCCCGCTAGCGGGGCCTACGAGCAGTACTTC. Translating gives CASSPPASGAYEQYF. V and J are TRBV28 and TRBJ2-7; 9 bases agree with TRBD2. The CDR3 sequence is 15 residues long. Germline lookup yields CDR1 MDHEN and CDR2 SYDVKM. V shed 5 bases, J shed 2 bases, and the junction held 7 bases outside the gene matches.

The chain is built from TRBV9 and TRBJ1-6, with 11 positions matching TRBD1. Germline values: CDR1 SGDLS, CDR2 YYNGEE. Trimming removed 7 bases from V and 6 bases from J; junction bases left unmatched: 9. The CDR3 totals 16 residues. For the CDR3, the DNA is TGTGCCAGCGGGTGGGGACAGGGGGAAAGTAATTCACCCCTCCACTTT. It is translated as CASGWGQGESNSPLHF.

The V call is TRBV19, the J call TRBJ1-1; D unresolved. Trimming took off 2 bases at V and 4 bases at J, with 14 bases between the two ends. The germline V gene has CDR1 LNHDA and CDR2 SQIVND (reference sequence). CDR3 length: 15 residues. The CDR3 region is CASSINPGIITEAFF. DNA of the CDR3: TGTGCCAGTAGTATAAATCCGGGGATTATCACTGAAGCTTTCTTT.

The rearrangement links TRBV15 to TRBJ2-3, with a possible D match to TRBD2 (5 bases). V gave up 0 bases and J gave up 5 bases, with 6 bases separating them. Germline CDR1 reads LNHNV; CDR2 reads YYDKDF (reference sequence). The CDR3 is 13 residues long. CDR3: CATSRDAGDTQYF. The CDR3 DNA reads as TGTGCCACCAGCAGAGATGCGGGAGATACGCAGTATTTT.

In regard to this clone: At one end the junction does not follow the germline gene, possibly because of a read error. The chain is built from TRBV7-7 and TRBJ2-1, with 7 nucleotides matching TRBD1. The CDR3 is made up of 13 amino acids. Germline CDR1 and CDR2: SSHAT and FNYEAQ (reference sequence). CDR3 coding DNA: TGTGCTAGCAGCTTAGACAGGGACAATGAGCAGTTCTTC. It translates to CASSLDRDNEQFF.

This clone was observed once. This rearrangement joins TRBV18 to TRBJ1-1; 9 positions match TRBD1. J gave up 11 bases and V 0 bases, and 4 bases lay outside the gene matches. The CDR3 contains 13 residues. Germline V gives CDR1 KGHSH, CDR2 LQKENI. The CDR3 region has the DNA TGTGCCAGCTCACCACCTGGACAGGGGACTGCTTTCTTT. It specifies CASSPPGQGTAFF.

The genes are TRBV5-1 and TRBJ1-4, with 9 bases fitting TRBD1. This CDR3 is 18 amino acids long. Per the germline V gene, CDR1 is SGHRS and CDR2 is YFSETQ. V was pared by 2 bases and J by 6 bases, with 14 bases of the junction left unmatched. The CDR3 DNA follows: TGCGCCAGCAGCTTTCGCAGCCCAGGGACAGGGAGGGATGAAAAACTGTTTTTT. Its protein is CASSFRSPGTGRDEKLFF.

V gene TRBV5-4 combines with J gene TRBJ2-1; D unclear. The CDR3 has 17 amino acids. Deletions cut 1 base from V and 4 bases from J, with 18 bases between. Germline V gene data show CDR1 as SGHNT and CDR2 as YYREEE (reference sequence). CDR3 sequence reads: CASSLPSRQSAYNEQFF. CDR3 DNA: TGTGCCAGCAGCTTGCCCTCCAGGCAGAGCGCATACAATGAGCAGTTCTTC.

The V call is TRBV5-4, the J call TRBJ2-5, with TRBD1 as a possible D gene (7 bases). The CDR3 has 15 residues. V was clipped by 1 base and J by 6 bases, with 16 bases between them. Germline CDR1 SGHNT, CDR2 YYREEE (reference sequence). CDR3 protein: CASSLPTQGGQTQYF. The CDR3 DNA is TGTGCCAGCAGCTTGCCAACCCAGGGGGGACAGACCCAGTACTTC.